The sample holds many counts of the clone carrying this TCR beta chain. According to the study, TCR beta libraries were built with iRepertoire HTBI primers and CDR3-region Arm-PCR. TCRdb called the multiplex PCR reads again in MiXCR, with one record for every CDR3 protein. The data hold about 620,000 distinct CDR3 sequences, with 16% observed a single time. This sample was included in a study of regulatory T cells in long-lasting Graves disease. CDR1 MNHNS and CDR2 SASEGT come from the germline V gene. CDR3 length: 15 amino acids. V was pared by 9 bases and J by 5 bases, with 22 bases between. Indicated time point: newly diagnosed GD, antithyroid drugs for less than 3 months. Making the TCR library involved RNA that had been extracted from PBMCs. These data were also filed under a second study, of T cells in Graves' hyperthyroidism and ophthalmopathy.

The starting material was peripheral blood mononuclear cells (PBMCs), obtained at new diagnosis, from a patient treated with antithyroid drugs. The rearrangement uses TRBV6-1 and TRBJ2-5; unclear D gene. The clonotype was recovered from a woman aged 30 to 39 with Graves disease. As DNA, the CDR3 is TGTGCCAGTATCCGAGGTCAAGTACCTTCGGAGACCCAGTACTTC. Its protein product is CASIRGQVPSETQYF.